The present entry profiles one TCR beta chain with its context. What this receptor recognizes is not known. It has no much larger one-base neighbor in the sample; base qualities were not kept. Each collaborating institution followed its own protocols to collect whole blood in K2EDTA tubes. For TCRbeta analysis, collaborators shipped samples in one of three forms: frozen whole blood, isolated PBMCs, or DNA extracted from either of those sample types. In the germline V gene (reference sequence), CDR1 corresponds to LNHDA and CDR2 to SQIVND. V is trimmed back by 5 bases and J by 5 bases, and the junction contains 8 bases that no gene match accounts for. The CDR3 covers 16 residues, taking in both the cysteine and the phenylalanine. Just CDR3 DNA is preserved here, 48 bases in frame from base 1. TCRbeta CDR3 regions were amplified from genomic DNA using the immunoSEQ Assay, a bias-controlled multiplex PCR. On the study's bioinformatics: The number of nucleated cells in each sample was estimated by amplification of reference gene primers within the assay. Sequence reads were collapsed and filtered to measure the absolute abundance of every unique TCRbeta CDR3 rearrangement. For each sample, productive Simpson clonality was calculated as the square root of Simpson's diversity index across productive rearrangements. Imported from immuneACCESS, the table was reduced by TCRdb to in-frame sequences with V and J called. These copies leave out some clones; in studies compared against another copy, an unresolved V gene accounts for under half, and the cause of the remainder is not known. The DNA was the basis for D and trimming; V, J and clone size are from that table. The sample profile shows some 250,000 clones; roughly 88% of them were found once. The top ten clonotypes cover around an eighth of the sample.

This specimen belongs to a study of blood T cell repertoires in COVID-19 (dated by TCRdb to about 2020). At the level of the whole study: Samples covering the acute and convalescent phases of COVID-19 were provided by collaborators in the United States, Italy and Spain. The material from the prospective study consisted of cDNA or gDNA derived from T cells, B-cell-depleted T cells, or PBMCs. A freely available public database, intended as a resource for researchers studying the immune response to SARS-CoV-2, is where the repertoires were released. Sample metadata almost always included a de-identified subject ID, COVID-19 status, age in years and sex. Deeply sampled blood TCRbeta repertoires from subjects exposed to, actively infected with, or recovered from COVID-19 were included in the dataset. Where HLA class I and class II types were available, the types were taken from metadata supplied by the sample provider, not from assay-based typing. Samples were obtained from the ongoing ImmuneRACE study (first 160 participants) and from about 1,300 subjects provided by 6 global collaborators.

Beyond this particular receptor, the publication reports: The quantity of clinical and demographic metadata differed by source and by participant and was supplied without curation.

This chain joins TRBV19 to TRBJ1-6, and 8 junctional nucleotides match TRBD1. The sequenced sample consisted of peripheral blood. This sequence was found in a man older than 75 with acute or convalescent COVID-19. The nucleotide sequence is given as TGTGCCAGTAGTCACCGTGACAGGGGAGATAATTCACCCCTCCACTTT. Its translation is CASSHRDRGDNSPLHF.